One T cell receptor (beta chain) is described in this entry. The entry originates in a study of regulatory and conventional T cells in RAG deficiency. Blood CD4+ CD25-low CD127-high conventional T cells supplied the genomic DNA template. Germline CDR1 reads PRHDT; CDR2 reads FYEKMQ (reference sequence). The germline V and J ends were trimmed by 1 base and 6 bases, with 13 bases remaining between them. This CDR3 has 15 amino acids. TCRdb's table, derived via immunoSEQ multiplex PCR, lists solely in-frame clones and lacks some. The sample lists around 22,000 clones, approximately 93% occurring once. These data were also filed under a second study, of regulatory T cells. That investigation notes: Amplification used 52 TRBV primers and 13 TRBJ primers. Skewed V and J usage and few unique V-J pairs marked patient repertoires, most in Tregs.

The TCR originated in a human donor in good health. The source material was CD4+ T cells sorted from blood. This chain links TRBV13 with TRBJ2-1; D gene unclear. CDR3 nucleotides: TGTGCCAGCAGCTTAGAGGGTCCCTGGGGCAATGAGCAGTTCTTC. It codes for CASSLEGPWGNEQFF.